A selection of T cell receptor beta chains follows, all from one sample in a study of T-cell memory formation after mild COVID-19. From the 5' RACE reads, TCRdb called clonotypes with MiXCR, one entry per CDR3 protein. The sample holds a few hundred thousand distinct CDR3 sequences, about 20% seen once. The sequenced sample consisted of PBMCs or a T cell subset sorted from them (not recorded which). The source of these receptors is an adult woman who had mild COVID-19 (a few samples of this study predate the infection). Cell type and time point are not known. CDR3s include the opening cysteine and the closing phenylalanine or tryptophan. The D gene is left open where the match is weak.

CDR3aa	d_gene	v_gene	j_gene
CASSPVEREGNKNIQYF	TRBD2	TRBV18	TRBJ2-4
CSAQTGHNNSPLHF	TRBD1	TRBV20-1	TRBJ1-6
CASSMTVSYEQYF	-	TRBV12-3/TRBV12-4	TRBJ2-7
CASQLSWGDTEAFF	-	TRBV27	TRBJ1-1
CASSQGTADHYEQYF	-	TRBV4-3	TRBJ2-7
CASSLMYRNTEAFF	-	TRBV5-1	TRBJ1-1
CASSTGLGVPNEQFF	TRBD2	TRBV7-7	TRBJ2-1
CASRLGTLEEKLFF	-	TRBV12-3/TRBV12-4	TRBJ1-4
CSAYTRGGLAGGGYEQYF	TRBD2	TRBV20-1	TRBJ2-7
CAWGLRDTQYF	-	TRBV30	TRBJ2-3
CASSLPQGLGTEAFF	-	TRBV7-9	TRBJ1-1
CASSLGLETSRNFSYEQYF	TRBD2	TRBV12-3/TRBV12-4	TRBJ2-7
CASSSRTGVDTQYF	TRBD1	TRBV7-2	TRBJ2-3
CASSEIRNYTF	-	TRBV6-1	TRBJ1-2
CAWRVTRGHYDYEQYF	-	TRBV30	TRBJ2-7
CASSVASGAQGEQFF	TRBD2	TRBV9	TRBJ2-1
CSVPYSGNTYNEQFF	TRBD2	TRBV29-1	TRBJ2-1
CASSATAGGHTDTQYF	TRBD2	TRBV5-1	TRBJ2-3
CASSQALGSTTDTQYF	-	TRBV4-1	TRBJ2-3
CASSRGRENTEAFF	-	TRBV4-2	TRBJ1-1
CASSVGSLEDVRNQPQHF	-	TRBV5-1	TRBJ1-5
CASSLTGKAEAFF	-	TRBV5-5	TRBJ1-1
CSVDITVANYGYTF	-	TRBV29-1	TRBJ1-2
CASSLVWVPVPEQFF	-	TRBV7-9	TRBJ2-1
CASSFSLGNTPDTQYF	-	TRBV11-1	TRBJ2-3
CASSPPAGSYEQYF	-	TRBV7-8	TRBJ2-7
CASSLNTGELFF	-	TRBV5-1	TRBJ2-2
CASSYAAPLVHEQFF	-	TRBV6-5	TRBJ2-1
CASSWTQETQYF	-	TRBV5-1	TRBJ2-5
CASSQPGQESSYEQYF	TRBD1	TRBV12-3/TRBV12-4	TRBJ2-7
CASSYMPLASGELFF	-	TRBV3-1	TRBJ2-2
CASSLSGPPYGYTF	-	TRBV6-5	TRBJ1-2
CATQVGRNTEAFF	-	TRBV2	TRBJ1-1
CASSTPGQGYNEQFF	TRBD1	TRBV27	TRBJ2-1
CASSLERGGREETQYF	TRBD2	TRBV6-2/TRBV6-3	TRBJ2-5
CASSRTGGGTEAFF	TRBD1	TRBV18	TRBJ1-1
CASSIRAREGIMGDQYF	TRBD2	TRBV7-6	TRBJ2-5
CASSSYSGGAVTDTQYF	TRBD2	TRBV5-1	TRBJ2-3
CASSLVNRNTEAFF	-	TRBV5-1	TRBJ1-1
CASSHLTVGQNIQYF	-	TRBV4-2	TRBJ2-4
CASSVGAVGPEGPLHF	-	TRBV9	TRBJ1-6
CASSQDDRDEQFF	TRBD1	TRBV14	TRBJ2-1
CASSLEVIAPGNTIYF	-	TRBV7-9	TRBJ1-3
CSVPYLGSYEQYF	-	TRBV20-1	TRBJ2-7
CASSSLGLAGVSYEQYF	TRBD2	TRBV6-2/TRBV6-3	TRBJ2-7
CSVEWPEGTGNTEAFF	-	TRBV29-1	TRBJ1-1
CASSYSGEQYF	-	TRBV6-5	TRBJ2-7
CASSEALRTSSTDTQYF	TRBD2	TRBV2	TRBJ2-3
CASSLDWLGSGIGELFF	-	TRBV5-1	TRBJ2-2
CASSLVESQHF	-	TRBV5-8	TRBJ1-5
CASSHTVKRAYNEQFF	-	TRBV4-1	TRBJ2-1
CAWIRRRGVPSGANVLTF	-	TRBV30	TRBJ2-6
CASSESGGSSTDTQYF	-	TRBV11-2	TRBJ2-3
CASSNRGLANNEQFF	TRBD1	TRBV6-6	TRBJ2-1
CATSRDIGRLGEQYF	-	TRBV15	TRBJ2-7
CASSQVTLTSGGFDNEQFF	TRBD2	TRBV4-1	TRBJ2-1
CSARGEDRGLYEQYF	TRBD1	TRBV20-1	TRBJ2-7
CSAAEGGIGNQPQHF	-	TRBV20-1	TRBJ1-5
CASSVSGLSSYEQYF	TRBD2	TRBV27	TRBJ2-7